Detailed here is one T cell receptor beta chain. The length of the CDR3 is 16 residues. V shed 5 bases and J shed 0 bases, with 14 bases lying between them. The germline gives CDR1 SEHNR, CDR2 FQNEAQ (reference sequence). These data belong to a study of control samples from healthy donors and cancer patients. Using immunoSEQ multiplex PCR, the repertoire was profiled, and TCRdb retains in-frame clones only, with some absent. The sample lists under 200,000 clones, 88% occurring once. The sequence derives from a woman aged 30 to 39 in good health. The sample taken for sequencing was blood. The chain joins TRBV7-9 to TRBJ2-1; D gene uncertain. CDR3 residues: CASSPPAVGSYNEQFF. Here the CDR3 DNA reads TGTGCCAGCAGCCCCCCCGCGGTTGGCTCCTACAATGAGCAGTTCTTC.